Given below is one T cell receptor (beta chain) in context. As originally analysed: Amplification from reference gene primers served as the basis for estimated nucleated cell counts. Sequenced by immunoSEQ multiplex PCR; TCRdb stores in-frame clones only, minus some. V, J and clone size derive from that table, while D and trimming were established from the DNA sequence. The sample has around 400,000 clones, approximately 88% seen once. The data stem from a study of blood T cell repertoires in COVID-19. This receptor was obtained from a man aged 40-50 years with acute or convalescent COVID-19. Sequences were obtained from peripheral blood.

As DNA, the CDR3 is TGTGCCTGCCAGGGGGCAGCCTATGGCTACACCTTC. Its translation: CACQGAAYGYTF. The rearrangement links TRBV6-6 to TRBJ1-2; TRBD1 matches at 8 bases. Trimming at V came to 11 bases and at J to 4 bases, leaving 6 bases not matched to a gene. CDR3 length equals 12 residues. Germline-derived CDR1 and CDR2 are MNHNY and SVGAGI (reference sequence).